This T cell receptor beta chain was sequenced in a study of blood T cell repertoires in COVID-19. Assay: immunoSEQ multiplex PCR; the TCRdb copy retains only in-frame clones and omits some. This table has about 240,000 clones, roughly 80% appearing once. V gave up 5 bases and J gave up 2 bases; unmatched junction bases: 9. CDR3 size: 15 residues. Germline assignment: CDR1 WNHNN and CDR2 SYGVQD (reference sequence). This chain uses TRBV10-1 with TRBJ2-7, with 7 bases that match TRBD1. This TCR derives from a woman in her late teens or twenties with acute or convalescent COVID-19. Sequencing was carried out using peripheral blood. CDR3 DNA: TGCGCCAGCAGTCCAACCGGGACAGCAGCCTACGAGCAGTACTTC. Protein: CASSPTGTAAYEQYF.